This T cell receptor beta chain was retrieved from a study of blood T cell repertoires in COVID-19. Study summary: The study drew acute and convalescent COVID-19 samples from the United States, Italy and Spain.

With 5 bases removed from V and 2 bases from J, the gap between germline ends came to 18 bases. The CDR3 consists of 16 residues. The V gene's germline CDR1 is SGHVS and CDR2 FQNEAQ. Assay: immunoSEQ multiplex PCR; the TCRdb copy retains only in-frame clones and omits some. The sample shows approximately 210,000 clones, roughly nine tenths of them seen only once. The count of this clone is one. The material sequenced was peripheral blood. This receptor was obtained from a man aged 35 to 55 with acute or convalescent COVID-19. The chain joins TRBV7-8 to TRBJ1-2, with a weak D call TRBD1 (6 bases). Written as DNA, the CDR3 is TGTGCCAGCAGCCCTCGGGCGGGGGGCGCGAACTATGGCTACACCTTC. Amino acids: CASSPRAGGANYGYTF.